This TCR beta chain was sequenced during a study of beta chain features in type 1 diabetes. The study, taken as a whole, reports: Cells expressing TCR highly could be over-represented by cDNA sequencing. Within the patient group, naive, central memory and Treg TCRB repertoires appeared more similar to each other than within healthy donors.

The CDR3 contains 14 residues. Germline V gene data show CDR1 as SGHTA and CDR2 as FQGTGA. The junction had 3 bases not matched to a gene; V was cut back by 3 bases and J by 6 bases. Sequenced material consisted of expressed TCRB transcripts (all of the isolated RNA was reverse transcribed). Each sample of naive, central memory or regulatory T cells had, on average, around 4 million reads. Clones were read by immunoSEQ multiplex PCR, and TCRdb kept only the in-frame ones, dropping some. The sample has about 160,000 clones, roughly 9% seen once. Turning to this clone: The target antigen is unknown.

This sequence was found in a woman aged 18-35 years in good health. Sequencing was performed on central memory CD4+ T cells from blood. The chain recombines TRBV7-3 with TRBJ2-1; 9 nucleotides match TRBD2. The chain's CDR3 is CASSLGGRANEQFF. The DNA for the CDR3 is TGTGCCAGCAGCTTGGGCGGGAGGGCCAATGAGCAGTTCTTC.